This T cell receptor beta chain emerged from a study of blood T cell repertoires in COVID-19. Study-level background: COVID-19 samples from acute and convalescent phases originated in the United States, Italy and Spain. Sources were T cells, B-cell-depleted T cells, or PBMCs; the material itself was cDNA or gDNA.

Trimming removed 5 bases at V and 3 bases at J, with 10 bases between. CDR1 is LGHNA and CDR2 is YNFKEQ in the germline V gene. The CDR3 loop spans 13 amino acids. Produced via immunoSEQ multiplex PCR; TCRdb's table is partial and in-frame only. The sample records around 170,000 clones, around 83% being singletons. This receptor was taken from a woman aged 40 to 55 with acute or convalescent COVID-19. The chain has TRBV4-2 and TRBJ2-5; D is perhaps TRBD1 (6 bases). The source material was peripheral blood. CDR3 sequence (DNA): TGTGCCAGCAGCGATAGGGACAAAGAGACCCAGTACTTC. It encodes CASSDRDKETQYF.